The 5 T cell receptor beta chains in this list originate from one sample, sequenced in a study of T cells in Graves' hyperthyroidism and ophthalmopathy. Researchers took RNA transcripts and amplified the TCR beta CDR3 regions from them. In the first-round RT-PCR of the TCR CDR3, the HTBI primer set was used. In TCRdb, the multiplex PCR reads were re-called with MiXCR into one record per CDR3 protein. The sample has 690,000 or so distinct CDR3 sequences; 18% are singletons. Input material: blood. These receptors came from a woman in her fifties or sixties with Graves' hyperthyroidism that later progressed to Graves' ophthalmopathy.

This clonotype showed up many times. CDR3 DNA: TGCAGTGCCCTCCAGGGGATCAACTATGGCTACACCTTC. Amino acid sequence: CSALQGINYGYTF. The J gene is TRBJ1-2, the V gene TRBV20-1, with a tentative D call TRBD1 (6 bases). CDR3 length equals 13 residues. Germline V gives CDR1 DFQATT, CDR2 SNEGSKA (reference sequence). The germline V and J ends were trimmed by 6 bases and 2 bases, with 13 bases remaining between them.

This clonotype was recorded a few times. V and J are TRBV20-1 and TRBJ2-7; D tentatively fits TRBD1 or TRBD2 (6 bases each). The CDR3 contains 13 residues. Germline V gene sequence: CDR1 DFQATT, CDR2 SNEGSKA (reference sequence). V shed 5 bases and J shed 4 bases, with 15 bases lying between them. CDR3 amino acids: CSAEGRGRYEQYF. CDR3 in DNA: TGCAGTGCTGAAGGACGGGGGCGGTACGAGCAGTACTTC.

This clonotype was picked up many times. The V call is TRBV5-1, the J call TRBJ2-7; D may be TRBD2 (6 bases). CDR1 and CDR2 from the germline V gene are SGHRS and YFSETQ. V was shortened by 1 base and J by 1 base, with 9 bases between the two germline ends. The CDR3 sequence is 14 residues long. CDR3 sequence reads: CASSLWRDSYEQYF. The DNA of the CDR3 is TGCGCCAGCAGCTTGTGGCGGGATTCCTACGAGCAGTACTTC.

This clonotype turned up a few times. As DNA, the CDR3 is TGCAGTGCTATATCCGGGACAGGGAAAGAGGAGCAGTTCTTC. This sequence encodes CSAISGTGKEEQFF. J is TRBJ2-1 and V is TRBV20-1; 9 bases are a match to TRBD1. CDR1 and CDR2 from the germline V gene are DFQATT and SNEGSKA (reference sequence). The CDR3 is 14 amino acids. V lost 4 bases to trimming and J lost 10 bases; unmatched junction nucleotides: 11.

About this clonotype itself: A read error is possible here, since a much larger clone lies one base away. The chain couples TRBV11-2 to TRBJ1-2, with 9 bases that match TRBD1. CDR3 size: 14 residues. Germline-derived CDR1 and CDR2 are SGHAT and FQNNGV. This chain's CDR3 is CASSLGRDRDGCTF. DNA of the CDR3: TGTGCCAGCAGCTTAGGCCGGGACAGGGATGGCTGCACCTTC.